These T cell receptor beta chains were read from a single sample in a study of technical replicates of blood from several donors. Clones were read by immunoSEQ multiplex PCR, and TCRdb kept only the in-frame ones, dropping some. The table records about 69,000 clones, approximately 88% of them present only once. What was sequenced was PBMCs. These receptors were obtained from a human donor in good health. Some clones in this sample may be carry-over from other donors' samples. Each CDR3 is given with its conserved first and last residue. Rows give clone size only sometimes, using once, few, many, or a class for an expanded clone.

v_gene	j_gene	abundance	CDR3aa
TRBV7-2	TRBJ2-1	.	CASSPWEAHNEQFF
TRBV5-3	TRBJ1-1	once	CANTGGQGAANTEAFF
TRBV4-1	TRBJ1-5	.	CASSQDRGLPQHF
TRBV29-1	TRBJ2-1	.	CSVEASGNNEQFF
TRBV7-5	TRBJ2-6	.	CVRSFQLRDREVRSGANVLTF
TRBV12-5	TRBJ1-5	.	CASGLDPQGRSNQPQHF
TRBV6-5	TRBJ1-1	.	CASSFDRKNTEAFF
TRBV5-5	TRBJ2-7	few	CASSLEGAKYEQYF
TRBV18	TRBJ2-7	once	CASSPSGTGGFYEQYF
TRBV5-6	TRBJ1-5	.	CASSLGPNQPQHF
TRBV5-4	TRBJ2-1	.	CASSLTGGSYNEQFF
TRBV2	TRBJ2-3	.	CASRRGGVSTDTQYF
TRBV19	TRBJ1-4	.	CASSIDHRRHEKLFF
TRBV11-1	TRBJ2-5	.	CASSYGTAQETQYF
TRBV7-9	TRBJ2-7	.	CASSLPRLQQYF
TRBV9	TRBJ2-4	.	CASSDGTSGIKNIQYF
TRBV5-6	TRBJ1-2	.	CASSRGGTGYTF
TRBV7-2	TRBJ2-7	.	CASSPERGPLGEQYF
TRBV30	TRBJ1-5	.	CAWSSGVYSNQPQHF
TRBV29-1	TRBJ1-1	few	CSVEEVRLGNTEAFF
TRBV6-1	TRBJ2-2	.	CASRTGDPGELFF
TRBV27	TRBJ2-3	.	CASSFGGALPDTQYF
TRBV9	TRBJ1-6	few	CASSVLGNSPLHF
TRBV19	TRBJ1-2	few	CASSSMGQGYGYTF
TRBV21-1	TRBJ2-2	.	CASSFGGSSGSREGNAGELFF
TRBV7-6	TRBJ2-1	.	CASSSGTSGGNEQFF
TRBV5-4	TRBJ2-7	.	CASSTGTSSYEQYF
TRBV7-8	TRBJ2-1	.	CASSRDYNEQFF
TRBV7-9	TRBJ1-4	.	CASSFPAATNEKLFF
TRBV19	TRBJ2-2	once	CASSPGWGGGELFF
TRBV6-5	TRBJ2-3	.	CAISTSGRTDTQYF
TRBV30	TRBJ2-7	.	CAWRGAGGSYEQYF
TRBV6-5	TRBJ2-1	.	CASRRGGWDEQFF
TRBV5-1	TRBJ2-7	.	CASSSSGGVNYEQYF
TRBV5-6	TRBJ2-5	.	CASSLRGQETQYF
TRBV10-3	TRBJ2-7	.	CAISVRGEQYF
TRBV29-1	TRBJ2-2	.	CSGSRDRGSNTGELFF
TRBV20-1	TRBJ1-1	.	CSASRGTEAFF
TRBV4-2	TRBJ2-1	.	CASSLKDQRAFF
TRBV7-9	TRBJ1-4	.	CASSLQQGLATNEKLFF
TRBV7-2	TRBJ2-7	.	CASNPTASYEQYF
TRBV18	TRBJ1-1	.	CASSPRDRAQNTEAFF
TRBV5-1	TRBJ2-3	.	CASSLGDRRTDTQYF
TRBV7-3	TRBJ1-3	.	CASIPGGGEDRVNTIYF
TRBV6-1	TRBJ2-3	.	CASSELAGGPDTQYF
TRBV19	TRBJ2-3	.	CASSPTISRADTQYF
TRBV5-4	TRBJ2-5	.	CASSLKGALRETQYF
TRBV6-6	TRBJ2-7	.	CASNSGGVHEQYF
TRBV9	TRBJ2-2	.	CASSANRGTSGGNTGELFF
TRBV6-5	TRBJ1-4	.	CASSLSGGNEKLFF
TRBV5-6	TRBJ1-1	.	CASSLGYWAGNEAFF
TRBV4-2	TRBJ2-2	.	CASSQGTGGTNTGELFF
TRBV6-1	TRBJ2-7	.	CASSDWDRIYEQYF
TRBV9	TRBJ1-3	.	CASSVDSFSGNTIYF
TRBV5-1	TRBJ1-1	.	CASSLPVDTEAFF
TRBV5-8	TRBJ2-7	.	CASSLSGQSYEQYF
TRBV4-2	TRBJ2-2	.	CASSQDQYGTGELFF
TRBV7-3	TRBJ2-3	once	CASSLPTSAATQYF
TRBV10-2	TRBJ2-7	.	CASRDVPGLAGGTSGYF